The 6 T cell receptor beta chains listed next were all sequenced from one sample in a study of T cell repertoires in cytomegalovirus infection. TCRdb redid the calling of the reads with MiXCR, one entry per CDR3 protein. The table lists 170,000 or so distinct CDR3 sequences, approximately 15% of them singletons. The sequencing sample was made of PBMCs. The origin of the receptors is a human donor in good health (CMV status not recorded). Some clones in this sample may be carry-over from other donors' samples.

In this sample, this clonotype turned up once. The chain joins TRBV14 to TRBJ1-2, with D possibly being TRBD1 (5 bases). V dropped 4 bases and J dropped 4 bases, with 13 bases sitting between them. The CDR3 length is 14 residues. Germline loops: CDR1 SGHDN, CDR2 FVKESK. The CDR3 sequence is CASSRSGTFYGYTF. DNA of the CDR3: TGTGCCAGCAGCCGTTCCGGGACGTTCTATGGCTACACCTTC.

This clonotype was found a few times. The genes are TRBV28 and TRBJ1-5; the D is unclear. This CDR3 is built from 17 residues. Deletions cut 5 bases from V and 0 bases from J, with 17 bases between. Germline loops: CDR1 MDHEN, CDR2 SYDVKM. The CDR3 loop is CASSKENDWYSNQPQHF. In DNA, the CDR3 is TGTGCCAGCAGTAAGGAGAACGACTGGTATAGCAATCAGCCCCAGCATTTT.

This clonotype was seen a few times. The chain couples TRBV29-1 to TRBJ2-7; D not resolved. With 6 bases removed from V and 0 bases from J, the gap between germline ends came to 9 bases. This CDR3 is 12 amino acids long. The germline CDR1 and CDR2 sequences are SQVTM and ANQGSEA. The DNA of the CDR3 is TGCAGCGTGGGTGTCGGCTCCTACGAGCAGTACTTC. This encodes CSVGVGSYEQYF.

This clonotype came up many times. The chain recombines TRBV12-3 or TRBV12-4 with TRBJ1-2; tentatively, D is TRBD1 (5 bases). The CDR3 extends over 17 amino acids. V was cut by 5 bases and J by 0 bases, with 19 bases left in between. CDR3 sequence (DNA): TGTGCCAGCAGTGCCCTCGAGGGCAGGGCCTCTAACTATGGCTACACCTTC. It yields the protein CASSALEGRASNYGYTF.

This chain uses TRBV14 with TRBJ2-2; no clear D gene. The germline V gene has CDR1 SGHDN and CDR2 FVKESK. Trimming shortened V by 7 bases and J by 4 bases, and 13 bases separated the two germline ends. This CDR3 spans 14 amino acids. Written as DNA, the CDR3 is TGTGCCAGCAAAGGACCTTTGGGCACCGGGGAGCTGTTTTTT. It yields the protein CASKGPLGTGELFF.

This clonotype was counted between two and nine times. V gene TRBV11-2 combines with J gene TRBJ2-5; 8 bases fit TRBD2. V was pared by 1 base and J by 1 base, with 11 bases of the junction left unmatched. CDR3 length: 18 residues. Germline V gene lookup returns CDR1 SGHAT and CDR2 FQNNGV. The CDR3 region has the DNA TGTGCCAGCAGCTTAGTTCCCTCTCGCGGGAGGCTCCAAGAGACCCAGTACTTC. It specifies CASSLVPSRGRLQETQYF.